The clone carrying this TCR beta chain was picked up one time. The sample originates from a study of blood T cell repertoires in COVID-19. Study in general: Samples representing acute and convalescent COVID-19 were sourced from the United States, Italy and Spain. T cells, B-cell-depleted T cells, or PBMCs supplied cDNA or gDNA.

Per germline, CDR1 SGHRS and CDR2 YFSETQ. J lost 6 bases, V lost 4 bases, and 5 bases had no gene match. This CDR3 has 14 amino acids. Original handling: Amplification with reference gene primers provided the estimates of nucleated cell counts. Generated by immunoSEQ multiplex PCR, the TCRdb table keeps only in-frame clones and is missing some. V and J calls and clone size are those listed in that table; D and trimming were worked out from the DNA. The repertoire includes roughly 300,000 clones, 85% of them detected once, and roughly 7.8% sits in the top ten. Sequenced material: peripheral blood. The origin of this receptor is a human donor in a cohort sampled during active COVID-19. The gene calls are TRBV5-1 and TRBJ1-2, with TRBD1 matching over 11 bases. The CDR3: CASSRTGGANGYTF. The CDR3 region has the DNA TGCGCCAGCAGCCGGACAGGGGGCGCGAATGGCTACACCTTC.